Listed below are T cell receptor beta chains from one sample, sequenced in a study of blood T cell repertoires in COVID-19. The repertoire was sequenced with immunoSEQ multiplex PCR; TCRdb's copy has only in-frame clones and lacks some. Here the sample spans roughly 100,000 clones, 75% to 95% being singletons. Sample: peripheral blood. The receptors here all came from a man aged 18 to 29 with acute or convalescent COVID-19. CDR3s include the opening cysteine and the closing phenylalanine or tryptophan. Fields, in order: J gene, clone size, D gene, V gene, CDR3 protein, CDR3 DNA. A D gene is named only where the DNA matches it firmly. Clone size is given for some rows only: seen once, a few or many times, or a class if the clone is expanded.

>TRBJ2-7|.|.|TRBV12-3/TRBV12-4
CASSAKSSYEQYF
TGTGCCAGCAGTGCGAAGTCCTCCTACGAGCAGTACTTC
>TRBJ1-2|.|.|TRBV7-8
CASSLDTPPGGYGYTF
TGTGCCAGCAGCTTAGACACACCTCCGGGGGGCTATGGCTACACCTTC
>TRBJ1-1|.|.|TRBV15
CATTSDRWNTEAFF
TGTGCCACCACATCTGACAGGTGGAACACTGAAGCTTTCTTT
>TRBJ1-1|.|TRBD1|TRBV24-1
CATSDSAPGTGNTEAFF
TGTGCCACCAGTGATTCAGCCCCCGGGACAGGGAACACTGAAGCTTTCTTT
>TRBJ1-1|.|.|TRBV10-3
CAISVHNMNTEAFF
TGTGCCATCAGTGTCCACAACATGAACACTGAAGCTTTCTTT
>TRBJ2-3|few|TRBD1|TRBV24-1
CATSDSGTGDTDTQYF
TGTGCCACCAGTGATTCCGGGACAGGGGACACAGATACGCAGTATTTT
>TRBJ1-5|.|TRBD1|TRBV25-1
CASSGGQGNQPQHF
TGTGCCAGCAGTGGGGGACAGGGCAATCAGCCCCAGCATTTT
>TRBJ2-3|.|TRBD2|TRBV19
CASSVGLAGGDTQYF
TGTGCCAGTAGTGTGGGACTAGCGGGGGGGGATACGCAGTATTTT
>TRBJ2-1|.|TRBD2|TRBV4-1
CASSQDRLATPWQFF
TGCGCCAGCAGCCAAGACCGACTAGCGACCCCCTGGCAGTTCTTC
>TRBJ2-7|.|TRBD2|TRBV6-5
CASSRTSGDYEQYF
TGTGCCAGCAGCAGGACTAGCGGGGATTACGAGCAGTACTTC
>TRBJ2-2|.|.|TRBV29-1
CSVRLWSTGELFF
TGCAGCGTGCGACTATGGAGCACCGGGGAGCTGTTTTTT
>TRBJ2-1|.|.|TRBV6-6
CAHRGGGSNEQFF
TGTGCCCACAGGGGCGGGGGGTCAAATGAGCAGTTCTTC
>TRBJ2-7|.|.|TRBV7-2
CASSPQAGMYEQYF
TGTGCCAGCAGCCCCCAGGCGGGCATGTACGAGCAGTACTTC
>TRBJ1-2|.|.|TRBV27
CASSPRTANYGYTF
TGTGCCAGCAGTCCGAGGACAGCTAACTATGGCTACACCTTC
>TRBJ1-6|few|TRBD1|TRBV4-2
CASSQEVGQGHSPLHF
TGTGCCAGCAGCCAAGAGGTGGGACAGGGGCATTCACCCCTCCACTTT
>TRBJ2-5|.|.|TRBV19
CASSISVGETQYF
TGTGCCAGTAGTATCAGTGTTGGAGAGACCCAGTACTTC
>TRBJ1-5|once|TRBD1|TRBV6-6
CASSYSGQGGNQPQHF
TGTGCCAGCAGTTACTCCGGACAGGGGGGCAATCAGCCCCAGCATTTT
>TRBJ1-2|few|.|TRBV12-3/TRBV12-4
CASSPTGSYGYTF
TGTGCCAGCAGTCCGACAGGCTCCTATGGCTACACCTTC
>TRBJ1-6|.|.|TRBV30
CAWNQGGRSPLHF
TGTGCCTGGAACCAGGGCGGAAGGTCACCCCTCCACTTT
>TRBJ1-3|.|.|TRBV19
CASSNGQPLWTGNTIYF
TGTGCCAGTAGTAACGGACAGCCTCTGTGGACTGGAAACACCATATATTTT
>TRBJ1-4|.|.|TRBV11-2
CASSLYTGTNEKLFF
TGTGCCAGCAGCTTATATACAGGGACTAATGAAAAACTGTTTTTT
>TRBJ2-1|.|TRBD2|TRBV6-5
CASSYNTAGGSDEQFF
TGTGCCAGCAGTTACAATACGGCGGGGGGGAGCGATGAGCAGTTCTTC
>TRBJ1-6|.|TRBD1|TRBV6-5
CASRVDRGENSPLHF
TGTGCCAGCAGGGTCGACAGGGGAGAGAATTCACCCCTCCACTTT
>TRBJ1-2|.|TRBD1|TRBV9
CASSVGPMGQGASF
TGTGCCAGCAGCGTAGGTCCGATGGGACAGGGGGCATCCTTC